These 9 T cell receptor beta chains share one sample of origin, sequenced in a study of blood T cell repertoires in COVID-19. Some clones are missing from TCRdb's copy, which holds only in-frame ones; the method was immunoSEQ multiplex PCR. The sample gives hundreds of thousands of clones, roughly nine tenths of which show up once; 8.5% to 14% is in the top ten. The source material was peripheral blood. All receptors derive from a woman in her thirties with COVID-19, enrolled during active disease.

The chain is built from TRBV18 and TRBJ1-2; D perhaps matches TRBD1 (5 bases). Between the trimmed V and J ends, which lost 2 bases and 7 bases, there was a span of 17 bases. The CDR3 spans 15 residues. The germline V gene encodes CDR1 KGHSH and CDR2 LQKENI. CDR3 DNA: TGTGCCAGCTCACCAGGAGGGGTTGGTTCGGCTGGCTACACCTTC. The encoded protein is CASSPGGVGSAGYTF.

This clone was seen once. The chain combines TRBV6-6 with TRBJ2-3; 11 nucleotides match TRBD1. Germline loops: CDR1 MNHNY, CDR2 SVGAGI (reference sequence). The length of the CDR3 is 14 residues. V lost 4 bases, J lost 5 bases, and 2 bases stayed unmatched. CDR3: CASSWTGGGDTQYF. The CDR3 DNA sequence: TGTGCCAGCAGTTGGACAGGGGGCGGAGATACGCAGTATTTT.

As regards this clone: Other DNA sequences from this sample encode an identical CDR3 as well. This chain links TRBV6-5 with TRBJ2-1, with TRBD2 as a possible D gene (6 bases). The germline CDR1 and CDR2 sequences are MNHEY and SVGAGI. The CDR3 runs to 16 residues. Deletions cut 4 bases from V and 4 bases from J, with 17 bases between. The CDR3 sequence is CASSSPGTSIYNEQFF. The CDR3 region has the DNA TGTGCCAGCAGTTCCCCGGGGACTTCTATTTACAATGAGCAGTTCTTC.

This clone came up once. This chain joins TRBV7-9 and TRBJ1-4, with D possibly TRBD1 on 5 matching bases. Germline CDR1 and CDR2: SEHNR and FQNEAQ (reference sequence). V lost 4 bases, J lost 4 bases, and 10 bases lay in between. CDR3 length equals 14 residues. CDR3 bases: TGTGCCAGCAGCTCGACAGCTTTTAATGAAAAACTGTTTTTT. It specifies CASSSTAFNEKLFF.

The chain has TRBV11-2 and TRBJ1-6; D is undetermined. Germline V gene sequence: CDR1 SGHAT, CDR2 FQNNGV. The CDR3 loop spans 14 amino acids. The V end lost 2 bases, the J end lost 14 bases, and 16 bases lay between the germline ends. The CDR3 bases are TGTGCCAGCAGCTTATTTAACAGCCTAAACTCCCTCCACTTT. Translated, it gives CASSLFNSLNSLHF.

In nucleotides, the CDR3 is TGTGCCAGCAGTGAAGCATGGGGCAGGGTGTCCCAGCCCCAGCATTTT. This encodes CASSEAWGRVSQPQHF. The J gene is TRBJ1-5, the V gene TRBV6-1; perhaps TRBD1 as D (5 bases). CDR3 length: 16 amino acids. Deletions cut 0 bases from V and 7 bases from J, with 16 bases between. Germline assignment: CDR1 MNHNS and CDR2 SASEGT.

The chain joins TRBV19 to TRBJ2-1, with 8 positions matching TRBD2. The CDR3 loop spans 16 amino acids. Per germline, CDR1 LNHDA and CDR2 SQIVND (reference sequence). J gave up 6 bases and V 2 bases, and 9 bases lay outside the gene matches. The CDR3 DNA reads TGTGCCAGTAGTATAATATCTAGCGGGTATGGCAATGAGCAGTTCTTC. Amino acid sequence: CASSIISSGYGNEQFF.

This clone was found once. The CDR3 DNA reads TGTGCCAGCAGCAAAGGACTAGCGGGGTACACAGATACGCAGTATTTT. As protein: CASSKGLAGYTDTQYF. The chain combines TRBV21-1 with TRBJ2-3; the DNA was not compared with TRBD2, the D call given in the table. TRBV21-1 is recorded as a pseudogene. The CDR3 extends over 16 amino acids.

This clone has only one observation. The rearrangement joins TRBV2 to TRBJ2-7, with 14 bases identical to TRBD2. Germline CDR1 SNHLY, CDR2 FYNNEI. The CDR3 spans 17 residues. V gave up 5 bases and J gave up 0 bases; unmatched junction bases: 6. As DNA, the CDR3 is TGTGCCAGCAGTCCCGGGACTAGCGGGGGCCGCTCCTACGAGCAGTACTTC. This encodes CASSPGTSGGRSYEQYF. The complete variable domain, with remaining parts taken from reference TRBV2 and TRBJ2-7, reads EPEVTQTPSHQVTQMGQEVILRCVPISNHLYFYWYRQILGQKVEFLVSFYNNEISEKSEIFDDQFSVERPDGSNFTLKIRSTKLEDSAMYFCASSPGTSGGRSYEQYFGPGTRLTVT.